A single sample gave rise to the 7 T cell receptor beta chains below, sequenced in a study of blood T cell dynamics during melanoma immunotherapy. Time point: pre-treatment baseline. Generated by immunoSEQ multiplex PCR, the TCRdb table keeps only in-frame clones and is missing some. The sample records about 4,200 clones, about 85% being singletons. The material sequenced was blood, taken from a patient treated with checkpoint blockade. All receptors derive from a human donor with melanoma.

The chain couples TRBV7-9 to TRBJ1-1; D is ambiguous. V shed 5 bases and J shed 4 bases, with 8 bases lying between them. The CDR3 spans 12 residues. Germline-derived CDR1 and CDR2 are SEHNR and FQNEAQ (reference sequence). The CDR3 sequence is CASSPRGTEAFF. The DNA for the CDR3 is TGTGCCAGCAGCCCCCGGGGCACTGAAGCTTTCTTT.

This clone was seen just once. The rearrangement links TRBV6-5 to TRBJ1-5; weak D call: TRBD1 (6 bases). Germline lookup yields CDR1 MNHEY and CDR2 SVGAGI. V was pared by 5 bases and J by 4 bases, with 15 bases between. The CDR3 extends over 15 amino acids. Here the CDR3 DNA reads TGTGCCAGCAGTATCTCCGGGACACGGAATCAGCCCCAGCATTTT. Translated, it gives CASSISGTRNQPQHF.

This clone was observed a single time. CDR3 DNA sequence: TGTGCCAGCAGCTCGCTACAGGGAGGCAATCAGCCCCAGCATTTT. Protein: CASSSLQGGNQPQHF. This chain uses TRBV11-2 with TRBJ1-5, with a possible D match to TRBD1 (6 bases). The CDR3 has 15 residues. The V gene lost 4 bases and the J gene lost 2 bases, with 12 bases spanning the gap. Germline loops: CDR1 SGHAT, CDR2 FQNNGV.

The chain couples TRBV7-2 to TRBJ1-6; maybe TRBD1 (5 bases). The CDR3 loop spans 19 amino acids. Germline lookup yields CDR1 SGHTA and CDR2 FQGNSA. The V gene lost 2 bases and the J gene lost 3 bases, with 20 bases spanning the gap. CDR3 DNA: TGTGCCAGCAGCTTATTGGCCGGAGGGACGGCAAACTATAATTCACCCCTCCACTTT. It yields the protein CASSLLAGGTANYNSPLHF.

This rearrangement joins TRBV30 to TRBJ1-1; 9 positions match TRBD1. CDR3 length equals 12 residues. Germline CDR1 GTSNPN, CDR2 SVGIG (reference sequence). V dropped 3 bases and J dropped 11; count of bases not matched to a gene: 7. Written as DNA, the CDR3 is TGTGCCTGGAGCGCACAGGGGGCCTTCGCTTTCTTT. Protein sequence: CAWSAQGAFAFF.

The rearrangement joins TRBV5-6 to TRBJ2-1; 14 bases match TRBD2. The CDR3 runs 18 residues. Trimming at V came to 0 bases and at J to 2 bases, leaving 4 bases not matched to a gene. Germline V lookup: CDR1 SGHDT, CDR2 YYEEEE. This chain's CDR3 is CASSLGLAGGHPYNEQFF. CDR3 coding DNA: TGTGCCAGCAGCTTGGGACTAGCGGGGGGGCACCCCTACAATGAGCAGTTCTTC.

Only one count was recorded for this clone. The chain has TRBV10-3 and TRBJ1-1; D is unresolved. CDR3 length: 15 residues. Germline V CDR1 and CDR2: ENHRY, SYGVKD. V shed 10 bases and J shed 4 bases, with 22 bases lying between them. CDR3 in DNA: TGTGCCACGGGGATACCGAGGAGAAGGAGCACTGAAGCTTTCTTT. This codes for CATGIPRRRSTEAFF.